These 17 T cell receptor beta chains originate from one sample sequenced in a study of T-cell memory formation after mild COVID-19. A single record per CDR3 protein comes from TCRdb applying MiXCR to the 5' RACE reads. Among roughly 600,000 distinct CDR3 sequences listed, approximately 19% were seen once. Sequenced sample: PBMCs or a T cell subset sorted from them (not recorded which). All receptors derive from an adult woman who had mild COVID-19 (a few samples of this study predate the infection). Cell type and time point are not known.

This clonotype has a handful of counts. The chain has TRBV15 and TRBJ2-3; TRBD1 agrees at 10 bases. V trimming: 3 bases; J trimming: 4 bases; junction bases outside the gene matches: 7. From germline, CDR1 is LNHNV and CDR2 YYDKDF (reference sequence). The CDR3 extends over 16 amino acids. The CDR3, as DNA: TGTGCCACCAGCAGCTGGACAGGGGGGCATCCAGATACGCAGTATTTT. This gives the protein CATSSWTGGHPDTQYF.

This clonotype was seen a handful of times. The V gene is TRBV6-1, the J gene TRBJ2-2, with TRBD1 matching over 9 bases. V lost 8 bases, J lost 5 bases, and 6 bases stayed unmatched. The CDR3 totals 14 residues. Germline V gene sequence: CDR1 MNHNS, CDR2 SASEGT. Here the CDR3 reads CASGTGLRTGELFF. CDR3 sequence (DNA): TGTGCCAGCGGGACAGGGCTTCGGACCGGGGAGCTGTTTTTT.

This clonotype appeared a few times. The J gene is TRBJ2-1, the V gene TRBV19, with 10 bases aligning to TRBD2. V gave up 6 bases and J gave up 8 bases; unmatched junction bases: 10. CDR3 size: 15 residues. Germline V CDR1 and CDR2: LNHDA, SQIVND (reference sequence). The CDR3 loop reads CASSLGASGSYEQFF. Written as DNA, the CDR3 is TGTGCCAGTAGCTTAGGGGCTAGCGGGAGCTATGAGCAGTTCTTC.

This chain connects TRBV2 to TRBJ2-7; a possible D gene is TRBD2 (6 bases). The CDR3 runs 13 residues. The V end was cut by 10 bases, the J end by 2 bases, with 15 bases between. Germline CDR1 SNHLY, CDR2 FYNNEI. The CDR3 spells CATSRGSPYEQYF. The CDR3 DNA reads as TGTGCCACCTCCCGGGGGAGCCCCTACGAGCAGTACTTC. The complete variable domain, with remaining parts taken from reference TRBV2 and TRBJ2-7, reads EPEVTQTPSHQVTQMGQEVILRCVPISNHLYFYWYRQILGQKVEFLVSFYNNEISEKSEIFDDQFSVERPDGSNFTLKIRSTKLEDSAMYFCATSRGSPYEQYFGPGTRLTVT.

This clonotype was observed a few times. The genes are TRBV12-3 or TRBV12-4 and TRBJ2-5; 10 nucleotides line up with TRBD1. Trimming cost V 5 bases and J 5 bases; bases outside gene matches: 8. This CDR3 comprises 15 residues. Here the CDR3 reads CASSKAGTGEETQYF. CDR3 DNA sequence: TGTGCCAGCAGTAAAGCCGGGACAGGGGAGGAGACCCAGTACTTC.

The chain has TRBV15 and TRBJ2-2; no clear D. The germline CDR1 and CDR2 sequences are LNHNV and YYDKDF (reference sequence). The CDR3 totals 16 residues. Between the trimmed V and J ends, which lost 0 bases and 0 bases, there was a span of 8 bases. CDR3 DNA: TGTGCCACCAGCAGAGATACGCGTACGAACACCGGGGAGCTGTTTTTT. Residues: CATSRDTRTNTGELFF.

In its sample, this clonotype was seen a few times. The chain employs TRBV21-1 and TRBJ1-2. TRBV21-1 corresponds to a pseudogene. This CDR3 has 13 residues. CDR3 DNA sequence: TGTGCCAGCAGCAAAGCGGGAAGCTATGGCTACACCTTC. This sequence encodes CASSKAGSYGYTF.

The genes are TRBV3-1 and TRBJ1-2, with D uncertain. V lost 5 bases and J 8 bases, leaving 18 bases between the germline ends. The germline gives CDR1 LGHDT, CDR2 YNNKEL (reference sequence). The CDR3 totals 14 residues. The CDR3 DNA follows: TGTGCCAGCAGCTTAGACCTAGGGTCGACGGGCTACACCTTC. This sequence encodes CASSLDLGSTGYTF. The variable domain in full, with the rest retrieved from reference TRBV3-1 and TRBJ1-2, is DTAVSQTPKYLVTQMGNDKSIKCEQNLGHDTMYWYKQDSKKFLKIMFSYNNKELIINETVPNRFSPKSPDKAHLNLHINSLELGDSAVYFCASSLDLGSTGYTFGSGTRLTVV.

This clonotype has more than one count but fewer than ten. The J gene is TRBJ2-1, the V gene TRBV4-1, with TRBD2 matching 9 bases. This CDR3 is 14 amino acids long. Germline CDR1 MGHRA, CDR2 YSYEKL. J gave up 6 bases and V 7 bases, and 7 bases lay outside the gene matches. The CDR3 loop is CASKEREVLNEQFF. CDR3 coding DNA: TGCGCCAGCAAGGAGCGGGAGGTTCTCAATGAGCAGTTCTTC.

This clonotype occurred a few times. The chain is built from TRBV7-7 and TRBJ2-7; TRBD1 aligns across 9 bases. V lost 4 bases to trimming and J lost 6 bases; unmatched junction nucleotides: 10. The CDR3 is 15 residues long. CDR1 SSHAT and CDR2 FNYEAQ come from the germline V gene (reference sequence). CDR3 sequence reads: CASSSDPGQGSEQYF. CDR3 DNA sequence: TGTGCCAGCAGCTCCGACCCGGGACAGGGCTCCGAGCAGTACTTC.

The V and J genes are TRBV27 and TRBJ2-1; 13 bases fit TRBD2. This CDR3 spans 15 amino acids. V was clipped by 5 bases and J by 7 bases; unmatched bases: 5. Germline CDR1 MNHEY, CDR2 SMNVEV (reference sequence). The CDR3 loop is CASSAGTSGTNEQFF. CDR3 DNA: TGTGCCAGCAGTGCCGGGACTAGCGGGACGAATGAGCAGTTCTTC.

This chain uses TRBV7-9 with TRBJ1-5; TRBD1 agrees at 10 bases. After removal of 6 bases from V and 7 bases from J, the junction contained 9 bases not matched to a gene. The germline V gene encodes CDR1 SEHNR and CDR2 FQNEAQ (reference sequence). The CDR3 sequence is 15 residues long. CDR3 in DNA: TGTGCCAGCAGTTCGTCTCGACAGGGGGCCCAGCCCCAGCATTTT. This sequence encodes CASSSSRQGAQPQHF.

The chain has TRBV12-3 or TRBV12-4 and TRBJ1-4; D might be TRBD1 (6 bases). V lost 2 bases and J lost 5, with 9 bases in between. This CDR3 region has 14 residues. The CDR3 spells CASSLRDKNEKLFF. The DNA of the CDR3 is TGTGCCAGCAGTTTACGGGACAAGAATGAAAAACTGTTTTTT.

This clonotype was seen a handful of times. This chain uses TRBV25-1 with TRBJ2-6; D gene uncertain. Trimming took 4 bases from V and 4 from J, leaving 11 bases between them. CDR3 length equals 15 residues. Germline V CDR1 and CDR2: MGHDK, SYGVNS. The DNA for the CDR3 is TGTGCCAGCAGTGTTTCGGAGTCCGGGGCCAACGTCCTGACTTTC. Amino acids: CASSVSESGANVLTF.

The chain combines TRBV2 with TRBJ1-2; D not certain. This CDR3 has 12 residues. Germline V gene sequence: CDR1 SNHLY, CDR2 FYNNEI. V lost 1 base and J 4 bases, leaving 4 bases between the germline ends. The CDR3 loop is CASSEGAYGYTF. The CDR3 DNA is TGTGCCAGCAGTGAAGGAGCCTATGGCTACACCTTC.

This clonotype was observed a handful of times. The rearrangement links TRBV28 to TRBJ1-5, with D perhaps TRBD1 (5 bases). The length of the CDR3 is 17 residues. Germline CDR1 reads MDHEN; CDR2 reads SYDVKM. Trimming cost V 5 bases and J 2 bases, with 19 bases left between them. CDR3 bases: TGTGCCAGCAGTACGGGGCTCAAGGGTTTAGGCAATCAGCCCCAGCATTTT. The encoded protein is CASSTGLKGLGNQPQHF.

The gene calls are TRBV20-1 and TRBJ1-5; TRBD1 matches 10 bases. CDR3 length: 16 amino acids. Germline trimming cut 2 bases from V and 7 bases from J; bases unmatched to any gene: 11. Germline loops: CDR1 DFQATT, CDR2 SNEGSKA (reference sequence). CDR3 sequence (DNA): TGCAGTGCTAGACCCGGCGGACAGGGGGTATGGCAGCCCCAGCATTTT. It codes for CSARPGGQGVWQPQHF.